This T cell receptor (beta chain) was profiled in a study of OX40 agonist ivuxolimab in advanced cancers. Overall study: The patients' treatment was ivuxolimab, an agonistic anti-OX40 (CD134) antibody. Prior anti-PD-1, anti-PD-L1 or anti-CTLA-4 therapy did not bar entry, and about 40% had some. Broader study findings: Clonal expansion by week 6 occurred in CD4+ and CD8+ blood T cells (at 0.1 to 3.0 mg/kg). Averaged across samples, CD8+ T cells carried more expanded clones than CD4+ did.

With 10 bases removed from V and 4 bases from J, the gap between germline ends came to 8 bases. CDR1 and CDR2 from the germline V gene are MDHEN and SYDVKM. CDR3 length: 11 amino acids. Sequenced by immunoSEQ multiplex PCR; TCRdb stores in-frame clones only, minus some. The sample carries about 71,000 clones, 90% to 95% recorded once. Turning to this clone: Its target is not known.

The J gene is TRBJ2-1, the V gene TRBV28; D may match TRBD1 or TRBD2 (5 bases each). The source of this sequence is an adult with an advanced solid tumor such as melanoma, head and neck, liver or kidney cancer. Sample: CD4+ or CD8+ T cells sorted from blood, taken in a trial of the OX40 agonist ivuxolimab. CDR3 loop: CATWGYNEQFF. CDR3 coding DNA: TGTGCCACTTGGGGGTACAATGAGCAGTTCTTC. The full variable domain, in which reference TRBV28 and TRBJ2-1 provide the parts outside the CDR3, is DVKVTQSSRYLVKRTGEKVFLECVQDMDHENMFWYRQDPGLGLRLIYFSYDVKMKEKGDIPEGYSVSREKKERFSLILESASTNQTSMYLCATWGYNEQFFGPGTRLTVL.